The 25 T cell receptor beta chains reported below all come from one sample, sequenced in a study of Graves' ophthalmopathy and Graves' hyperthyroidism. RNA transcripts yielded amplified TCR beta CDR3 regions. RT-PCR with HTBI primers came first, then second-round multiplex PCR. TCRdb reprocessed the multiplex PCR reads via MiXCR and lists one record per CDR3 protein. The sample has about 420,000 distinct CDR3 sequences, 21% seen once; the top ten hold approximately 3%. Input material: peripheral blood. These receptors originate from a young woman with stable Graves' hyperthyroidism.

This clonotype was seen many times. V usage is TRBV6-2 or TRBV6-3 and J usage is TRBJ1-1, with 10 bases lining up with TRBD1. The CDR3 is 15 amino acids. The germline gives CDR1 MNHEY, CDR2 SVGEGT. J gave up 3 bases and V 6 bases, and 7 bases lay outside the gene matches. CDR3 DNA sequence: TGTGCCAGCAGAACTGACAGGGGGCGGGACACTGAAGCTTTCTTT. Residues: CASRTDRGRDTEAFF.

This clonotype was counted ten times or more. V is TRBV20-1 and J is TRBJ2-5; TRBD2 aligns across 7 bases. From germline, CDR1 is DFQATT and CDR2 SNEGSKA (reference sequence). Trimming took 1 base from V and 2 from J; bases not matched to a gene: 1. This CDR3 region has 13 residues. In DNA form, the CDR3 reads TGCAGTGCTAGAGGGGGGGGACAAGAGACCCAGTACTTC. Translated, it gives CSARGGGQETQYF.

This clonotype occurred many times. The chain carries TRBV6-2 or TRBV6-3 and TRBJ1-2, with 8 bases lining up with TRBD1. The CDR3 loop spans 15 amino acids. Looked up from germline, CDR1 is MNHEY and CDR2 is SVGEGT. Trimming removed 5 bases from V and 4 bases from J; junction bases left unmatched: 9. The CDR3 DNA sequence: TGTGCCAGCAGTCGGGCCAGGGGGCTCATCTATGGCTACACCTTC. Its protein is CASSRARGLIYGYTF.

This clonotype came up many times. One end of the junction fails to match germline, which may point to a read error. The chain combines TRBV6-1 with TRBJ1-5; no firm D call. The CDR3 covers 11 residues. Looked up from germline, CDR1 is MNHNS and CDR2 is SASEGT. CDR3: CASSEGFPLHF. CDR3 DNA: TGTGCCAGCAGTGAAGGGTTCCCCCTGCATTTT.

This clonotype was observed many times. The rearrangement uses TRBV20-1 and TRBJ1-1; D is uncertain. This CDR3 contains 12 residues. The V gene's germline CDR1 is DFQATT and CDR2 SNEGSKA (reference sequence). Trimming removed 0 bases at V and 4 bases at J, with 6 bases between. CDR3 in DNA: TGCAGTGCTAGAGAGGGGATCACTGAAGCTTTCTTT. Its protein is CSAREGITEAFF.

This clonotype showed up many times. The chain employs TRBV13 and TRBJ1-2; no firm D call. The CDR3 is made up of 15 amino acids. Trimming stripped 1 base from V and 0 bases from J, with 9 bases between. Germline V lookup: CDR1 PRHDT, CDR2 FYEKMQ (reference sequence). CDR3 loop: CASSLAGGANYGYTF. The CDR3 DNA follows: TGTGCCAGCAGCTTAGCGGGCGGAGCTAACTATGGCTACACCTTC.

There are many counts of this clonotype. V usage is TRBV11-2 and J usage is TRBJ1-5; D unclear. The V gene's germline CDR1 is SGHAT and CDR2 FQNNGV. V lost 3 bases, J lost 4 bases, and 7 bases lay in between. CDR3 length: 13 residues. Here the CDR3 DNA reads TGTGCCAGCAGCTTCGTGGAAAATCAGCCCCAGCATTTT. It specifies CASSFVENQPQHF. The full variable domain, completed using reference TRBV11-2 and TRBJ1-5, is EAGVAQSPRYKIIEKRQSVAFWCNPISGHATLYWYQQILGQGPKLLIQFQNNGVVDDSQLPKDRFSAERLKGVDSTLKIQPAKLEDSAVYLCASSFVENQPQHFGDGTRLSIL.

CDR3 region: CASNEGLASEQYF. CDR3 sequence (DNA): TGTGCCAGCAACGAAGGACTAGCGTCTGAGCAGTACTTC. V gene TRBV6-1 combines with J gene TRBJ2-7, with 9 positions matching TRBD2. Trimming took 7 bases from V and 7 from J; bases not matched to a gene: 8. This CDR3 spans 13 amino acids. The germline gives CDR1 MNHNS, CDR2 SASEGT.

The sample holds many counts of this clonotype. An end of the junction differs from the germline gene, which may be a read error. The genes are TRBV7-7 and TRBJ2-7, with D perhaps matching TRBD2 (6 bases). CDR3 length: 15 amino acids. CDR1 is SSHAT and CDR2 is FNYEAQ in the germline V gene (reference sequence). The CDR3 here is CASSLAAGRPYEQYF. The CDR3 DNA follows: TGTGCTAGCAGCTTAGCGGCAGGGAGGCCCTACGAGCAGTACTTC.

This chain links TRBV7-2 with TRBJ2-5, with unresolved D. This CDR3 has 14 residues. V was pared by 0 bases and J by 4 bases, with 9 bases between. Per the germline V gene, CDR1 is SGHTA and CDR2 is FQGNSA. This CDR3 reads CASSLAGIRETQYF. In nucleotides, the CDR3 is TGTGCCAGCAGCTTAGCAGGGATTCGAGAGACCCAGTACTTC.

The CDR3 is CASSFGQVQETQYF. CDR3 sequence (DNA): TGTGCCAGCAGCTTTGGACAGGTCCAAGAGACCCAGTACTTC. The V and J genes are TRBV7-8 and TRBJ2-5; 7 bases are a match to TRBD1. The CDR3 has 14 amino acids. CDR1 is SGHVS, CDR2 FQNEAQ, per germline. V trimming: 3 bases; J trimming: 1 base; junction bases outside the gene matches: 2.

The rearrangement joins TRBV11-1 to TRBJ2-7; 11 bases are a match to TRBD1. Looked up from germline, CDR1 is SGHAT and CDR2 is FQDESV (reference sequence). J gave up 0 bases and V 0 bases, and 13 bases lay outside the gene matches. CDR3 length: 20 amino acids. The CDR3 bases are TGTGCCAGCAGCTTAGCGGGTTCGGGACAGGGGGATTACAACTCCTACGAGCAGTACTTC. It yields the protein CASSLAGSGQGDYNSYEQYF.

This clonotype was counted at least ten times. The CDR3 reads CASSPRKTRNSPLHF. CDR3 coding DNA: TGTGCCAGCAGCCCGAGGAAAACGAGGAATTCACCCCTCCACTTT. V gene TRBV9 combines with J gene TRBJ1-6; D is uncertain. The CDR3 covers 15 residues. V shed 4 bases and J shed 7 bases, with 15 bases lying between them. The V gene's germline CDR1 is SGDLS and CDR2 YYNGEE.

This clonotype was observed a handful of times. The chain uses TRBV28 and TRBJ2-7, with 9 bases matching TRBD2. The junction had 5 bases not matched to a gene; V was cut back by 5 bases and J by 6 bases. This CDR3 contains 13 residues. Germline V gives CDR1 MDHEN, CDR2 SYDVKM. The DNA of the CDR3 is TGTGCCAGCAGTCCGGGACTAGCTAGCGAGCAGTACTTC. It codes for CASSPGLASEQYF.

About this clonotype itself: Here the CDR3 omits its conserved ending phenylalanine or tryptophan, so a read error is the likely source. V and J are TRBV30 and TRBJ1-6; D is unresolved. V shed 1 base and J shed 0 bases, with 4 bases lying between them. Per the germline V gene, CDR1 is GTSNPN and CDR2 is SVGIG (reference sequence). The CDR3 totals 14 residues. CDR3 coding DNA: TGTGCCTGGAGTGACAGCTCCTATAATTCACCCCTCCACTCA. This translates into CAWSDSSYNSPLHS.

At least ten counts were recorded for this clonotype. The chain has TRBV29-1 and TRBJ2-6; TRBD1 matches 11 bases. J was trimmed by 2 bases and V by 5 bases; bases with no gene match: 2. Germline V gene sequence: CDR1 SQVTM, CDR2 ANQGSEA. This CDR3 comprises 15 residues. The CDR3 loop is CSVRTGGAGANVLTF. CDR3 bases: TGCAGCGTTAGGACAGGGGGCGCTGGGGCCAACGTCCTGACTTTC.

DNA for the CDR3: TGTGCCAGCAGTTCCTCAGGGGGCGGGGAGCTGTTTTTT. Translation: CASSSSGGGELFF. The rearrangement joins TRBV12-3 or TRBV12-4 to TRBJ2-2; TRBD1 agrees at 7 bases. V lost 4 bases and J lost 7; bases outside the gene matches: 3. The length of the CDR3 is 13 residues.

This clonotype has ten or more counts. The V gene is TRBV28, the J gene TRBJ2-7, with D unclear. Trimming stripped 2 bases from V and 4 bases from J, with 9 bases between. This CDR3 comprises 13 residues. CDR1 is MDHEN, CDR2 SYDVKM, per germline. Here the CDR3 DNA reads TGTGCCAGCAGTTTAACTACCCCATACGAGCAGTACTTC. This codes for CASSLTTPYEQYF. Variable domain in full (rest from reference TRBV28 and TRBJ2-7): DVKVTQSSRYLVKRTGEKVFLECVQDMDHENMFWYRQDPGLGLRLIYFSYDVKMKEKGDIPEGYSVSREKKERFSLILESASTNQTSMYLCASSLTTPYEQYFGPGTRLTVT.

This clonotype was observed many times. This chain links TRBV12-3 or TRBV12-4 with TRBJ1-3; maybe TRBD1 (5 bases). The CDR3 totals 14 residues. V dropped 3 bases and J dropped 4 bases, with 10 bases sitting between them. CDR3 sequence reads: CASSFQGRGNTIYF. DNA for the CDR3: TGTGCCAGCAGTTTTCAGGGTCGAGGAAACACCATATATTTT.

This clonotype was picked up a small number of times. The chain is built from TRBV12-3 or TRBV12-4 and TRBJ1-2, with a tentative D call TRBD1 (5 bases). V shed 3 bases and J shed 11 bases, with 16 bases lying between them. This CDR3 spans 13 amino acids. Written as DNA, the CDR3 is TGTGCCAGCAGTTTGCGGGGGACTTCCGTTTACACCTTC. Its translation: CASSLRGTSVYTF.

This clonotype was counted at least ten times. The chain uses TRBV11-2 and TRBJ1-2; D remains ambiguous. The CDR3 totals 15 residues. CDR1 is SGHAT and CDR2 is FQNNGV in the germline V gene. Trimming left V 7 bases short and J 4 bases short, with 19 bases between. CDR3 in amino acids: CASIRAGSNLYGYTF. The CDR3 DNA sequence: TGTGCCAGCATCCGAGCCGGGTCGAACCTCTATGGCTACACCTTC.

This clonotype showed up many times. The V gene is TRBV6-5, the J gene TRBJ1-2; 11 positions match TRBD1. Germline values: CDR1 MNHEY, CDR2 SVGAGI. Losses at the gene ends were 2 bases for V and 4 bases for J; bases not matched to a gene: 12. The CDR3 contains 18 residues. The CDR3 DNA reads TGTGCCAGCAGTTACCAAAAGGACAGGGGGCAGCTGTTCTATGGCTACACCTTC. It translates to CASSYQKDRGQLFYGYTF.

This clonotype was detected many times. The rearrangement uses TRBV13 and TRBJ1-1; TRBD1 aligns across 8 bases. This CDR3 is built from 16 residues. Germline assignment: CDR1 PRHDT and CDR2 FYEKMQ (reference sequence). V shed 2 bases, J shed 0 bases, and the junction held 5 bases outside the gene matches. The CDR3 nucleotides are TGTGCCAGCAGCTTAATGGGGACAGGTATGAACACTGAAGCTTTCTTT. Its translation: CASSLMGTGMNTEAFF.

This clonotype was seen a few times. This sequence joins TRBV15 and TRBJ1-2; D is ambiguous. Per the germline V gene, CDR1 is LNHNV and CDR2 is YYDKDF (reference sequence). V lost 0 bases and J 4 bases, leaving 6 bases between the germline ends. The CDR3 contains 13 residues. Written as DNA, the CDR3 is TGTGCCACCAGCAGAGAACAGAGCTATGGCTACACCTTC. Translating it yields CATSREQSYGYTF.

The chain carries TRBV7-8 and TRBJ2-5, with TRBD1 matching 8 bases. J gave up 4 bases and V 5 bases, and 9 bases lay outside the gene matches. The CDR3 totals 15 residues. Germline V lookup: CDR1 SGHVS, CDR2 FQNEAQ. CDR3 protein: CASSDPRQGAETQYF. As DNA, the CDR3 is TGTGCCAGCAGCGACCCCCGTCAGGGGGCAGAGACCCAGTACTTC.